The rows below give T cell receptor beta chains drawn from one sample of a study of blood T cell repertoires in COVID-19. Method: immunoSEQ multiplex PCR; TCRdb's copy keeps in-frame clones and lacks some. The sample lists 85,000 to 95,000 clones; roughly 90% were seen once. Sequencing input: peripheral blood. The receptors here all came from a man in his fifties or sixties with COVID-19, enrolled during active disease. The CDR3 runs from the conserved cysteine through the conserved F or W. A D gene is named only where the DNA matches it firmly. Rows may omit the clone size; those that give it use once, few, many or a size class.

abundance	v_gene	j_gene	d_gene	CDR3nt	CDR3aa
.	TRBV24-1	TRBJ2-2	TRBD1	TGTGCCACCAGTGATTTCACAGGGGATACCGGGGAGCTGTTTTTT	CATSDFTGDTGELFF
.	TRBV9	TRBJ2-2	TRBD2	TGTGCCAGCAGCCCCCAGCCTAGCGGGGCCGGGGGGGAGCTGTTTTTT	CASSPQPSGAGGELFF
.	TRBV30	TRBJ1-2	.	TGTGCCTGGAGTGTAAGGGGCAGGGGAATTGATGGCTACACCTTC	CAWSVRGRGIDGYTF
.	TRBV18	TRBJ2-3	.	TGTGCCAGCTCACCAACCCAGGGGACGTGGATAGATACGCAGTATTTT	CASSPTQGTWIDTQYF
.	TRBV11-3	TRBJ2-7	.	TGTGCCAGCAGCTTAGATCAAGTCGGGACTGACGAGCAGTACTTC	CASSLDQVGTDEQYF
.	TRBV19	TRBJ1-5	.	TGTGCCAGTAGTATATTAGATAAGGGGAATCAGCCCCAGCATTTT	CASSILDKGNQPQHF
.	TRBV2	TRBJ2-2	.	TGTGCCAGCGGGGCAGGGGTAATAACCGGGGAGCTGTTTTTT	CASGAGVITGELFF
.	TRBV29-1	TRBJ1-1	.	TGCAGCGTTGCCCCCGTGGGGAGGGGGTTTATAGGGGACACTGAAGCTTTCTTT	CSVAPVGRGFIGDTEAFF
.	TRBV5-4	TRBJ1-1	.	TGTGCCAGCAGCTTGGGGGAGTTGGACACTGAAGCTTTCTTT	CASSLGELDTEAFF
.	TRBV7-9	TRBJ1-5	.	TGTGCCAGCAGCTTAGTCTCGGGGACAAGCAATCAGCCCCAGCATTTT	CASSLVSGTSNQPQHF
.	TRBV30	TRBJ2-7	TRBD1	TGTGCCTGGAGGACAGGGGTCCCCTCCTACGAGCAGTACTTC	CAWRTGVPSYEQYF
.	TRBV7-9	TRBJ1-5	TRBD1	TGTGCCAGCAGCCCTTCGGGGGGACAGGGAAGTCGGAGCAATCAGCCCCAGCATTTT	CASSPSGGQGSRSNQPQHF
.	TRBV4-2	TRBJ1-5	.	TGTGCCAGCAGCCAAGTCCGGGATCAGCCCCAGCATTTT	CASSQVRDQPQHF
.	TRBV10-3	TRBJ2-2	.	TGTGCCATCAGTGACGACCAGGGAAGCGGGGAGCTGTTTTTT	CAISDDQGSGELFF
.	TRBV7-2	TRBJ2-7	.	TGTGCCAGCAGCTTTGACAGACCCTACGAGCAGTACTTC	CASSFDRPYEQYF
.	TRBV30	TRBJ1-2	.	TGTGCCCTCCCGGACAGTTTAAGCTATGGCTACACCTTC	CALPDSLSYGYTF
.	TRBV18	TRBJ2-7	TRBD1	TGTGCCAGCTCACCACCAAACAGGGGGCCCTACGAGCAGTACTTC	CASSPPNRGPYEQYF
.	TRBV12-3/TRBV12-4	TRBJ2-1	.	TGTGCCAGCAGTTTAAGCAGGAACAATGAGCAGTTCTTC	CASSLSRNNEQFF
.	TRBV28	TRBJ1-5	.	TGTGCCAGCAGCCTACGTATTAGCAATCAGCCCCAGCATTTT	CASSLRISNQPQHF
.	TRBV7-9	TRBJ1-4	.	TGTGCCAGCAGCTTACGGGAGGGGATTGAAAAACTGTTTTTT	CASSLREGIEKLFF
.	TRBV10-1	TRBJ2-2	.	TGCGCCAGCAGTGAGAGCTCTGCCGGGGAGCTGTTTTTT	CASSESSAGELFF
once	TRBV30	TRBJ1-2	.	TGTGCCTGGGGTCCAAACATCGGGACAACAGAAGATGGCTACACCTTC	CAWGPNIGTTEDGYTF
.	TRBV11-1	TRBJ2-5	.	TGTGCCAGCAGCTTAGTAGCGGATCAAGAGACCCAGTACTTC	CASSLVADQETQYF
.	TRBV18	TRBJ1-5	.	TGTGCCAGCTCCTCTTCTTTGGGAGGGTTCAATCAGCCCCAGCATTTT	CASSSSLGGFNQPQHF
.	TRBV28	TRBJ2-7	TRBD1	TGTGCCAGCAGTTTATGGGGGACAGTCATCTACGAGCAGTACTTC	CASSLWGTVIYEQYF
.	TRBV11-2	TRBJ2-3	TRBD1	TGTGCCAGCAGCCCGATAGGGACAGGCACAGATACGCAGTATTTT	CASSPIGTGTDTQYF
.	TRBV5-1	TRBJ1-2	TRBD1	TGCGCCAGCAGCTGGACAGGGGTGGACTATGGCTACACCTTC	CASSWTGVDYGYTF
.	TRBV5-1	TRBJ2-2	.	TGCGCCAGCAGCTCCCGTTCCCGGGGTCCCGGGGAGCTGTTTTTT	CASSSRSRGPGELFF
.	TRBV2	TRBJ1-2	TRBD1	TGTGCCAGTCTGAGAACAGGGGGTCATGGCTACACCTTC	CASLRTGGHGYTF
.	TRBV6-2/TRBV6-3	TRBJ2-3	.	TGTGCCAGCAGTTATCCGGCCCTGGAGGGCACAGATACGCAGTATTTT	CASSYPALEGTDTQYF
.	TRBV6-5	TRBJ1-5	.	TGTGCCAGCAGTAGAGGGGGTCGGGATCAGCCCCAGCATTTT	CASSRGGRDQPQHF
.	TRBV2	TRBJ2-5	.	TGTGCCAGCAACTTTCAAGAGACCCAGTACTTC	CASNFQETQYF
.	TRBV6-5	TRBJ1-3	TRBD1	TGTGCCAGCAGCACTGGACAGGGGGGAGGAAACACCATATATTTT	CASSTGQGGGNTIYF
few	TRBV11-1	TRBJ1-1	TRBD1	TGTGCCAGCAGCTTAGAGACAGGGACCCTCACTGAAGCTTTCTTT	CASSLETGTLTEAFF
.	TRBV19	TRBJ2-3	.	TGTGCCAGTAGTCCTCGTGAGGGCACAGATACGCAGTATTTT	CASSPREGTDTQYF
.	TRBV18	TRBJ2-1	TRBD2	TGTGCCAGCTCACCACCGCAGCGGGAGGGCCACAATGAGCAGTTCTTC	CASSPPQREGHNEQFF
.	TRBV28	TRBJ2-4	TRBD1	TGTGCCAGCAGTCTCACTTGGACAGGGGAGAACATTCAGTACTTC	CASSLTWTGENIQYF
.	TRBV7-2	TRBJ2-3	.	TGTGCCAGCAGTTTGTCCAGGCCCCGAGGGGATACGCAGTATTTT	CASSLSRPRGDTQYF
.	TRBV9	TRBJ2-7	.	TGTGCCAGCAGCGGAGGTTTCGGAAGCGAGCAGTACTTC	CASSGGFGSEQYF
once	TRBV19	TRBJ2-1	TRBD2	TGTGCCATTTCGCCGGGACTAGCGTCCTACAATGAGCAGTTCTTC	CAISPGLASYNEQFF
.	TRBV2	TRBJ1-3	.	TGTGCCAGCAGAACTGGAGGTCCTGGAAACACCATATATTTT	CASRTGGPGNTIYF
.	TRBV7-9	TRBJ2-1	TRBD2	TGTGCCAGCAGCCCTGAGGGACTAGCGCGAGGTAATGAGCAGTTCTTC	CASSPEGLARGNEQFF
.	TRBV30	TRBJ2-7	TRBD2	TGTGCCTGGAGTGTCGAGGGGACTAGCGGGGTCTACGAGCAGTACTTC	CAWSVEGTSGVYEQYF
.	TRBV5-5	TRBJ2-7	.	TGTGCCAGCAGCTTCGCAGGGAACTACGAGCAGTACTTC	CASSFAGNYEQYF
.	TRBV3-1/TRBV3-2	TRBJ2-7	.	TGTGCCAGCTTTAACGAGCAGTACTTC	CASFNEQYF
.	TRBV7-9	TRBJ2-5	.	TGTGCCAGCAGCTCCTCTGGGGCCATCCCCGCAGAGACCCAGTACTTC	CASSSSGAIPAETQYF
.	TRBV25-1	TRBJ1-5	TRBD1	TGTGCCAGCAGCAGGACAGGGGCAGAATATAGCAATCAGCCCCAGCATTTT	CASSRTGAEYSNQPQHF
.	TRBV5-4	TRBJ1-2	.	TGTGCCAGCAGCGCGCCAGAGGACTATGGCTACACCTTC	CASSAPEDYGYTF